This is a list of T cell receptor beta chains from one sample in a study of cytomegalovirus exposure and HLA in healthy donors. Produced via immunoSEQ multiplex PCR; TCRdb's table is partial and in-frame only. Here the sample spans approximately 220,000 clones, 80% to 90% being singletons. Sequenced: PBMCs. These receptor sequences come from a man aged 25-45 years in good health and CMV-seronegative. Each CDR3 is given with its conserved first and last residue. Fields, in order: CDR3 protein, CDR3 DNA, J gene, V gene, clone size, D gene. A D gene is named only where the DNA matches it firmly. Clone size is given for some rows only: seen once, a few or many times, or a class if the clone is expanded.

CASSSIGTGRGLSYGYTF	TGTGCCAGCAGTTCGATCGGGACAGGGAGGGGACTATCCTATGGCTACACCTTC	TRBJ1-2	TRBV27	.	TRBD1
CASSFVAGGPGSYEQYF	TGCGCCAGCAGCTTTGTAGCGGGGGGGCCGGGATCCTACGAGCAGTACTTC	TRBJ2-7	TRBV5-1	once	TRBD2
CAQRLAGGDEQFF	TGTGCCCAAAGGCTAGCGGGAGGCGATGAGCAGTTCTTC	TRBJ2-1	TRBV7-2	.	TRBD2
CASSLGTGYGYTF	TGCGCCAGCAGCTTGGGTACGGGCTATGGCTACACCTTC	TRBJ1-2	TRBV5-1	.	.
CASSKGLAISGELFF	TGTGCCAGCAGCAAGGGACTAGCTATTTCCGGGGAGCTGTTTTTT	TRBJ2-2	TRBV5-4	.	TRBD2
CASSGRDRGTYEQYF	TGCGCCAGCAGCGGGCGGGACAGGGGAACCTACGAGCAGTACTTC	TRBJ2-7	TRBV5-1	.	TRBD1
CASSVVQGDGYTF	TGTGCCAGCAGCGTAGTACAGGGGGACGGCTACACCTTC	TRBJ1-2	TRBV9	.	TRBD1
CASSYSLQGRYGYTF	TGTGCCAGCAGTTACTCCCTACAGGGCCGTTACGGCTACACCTTC	TRBJ1-2	TRBV6-6	.	.
CASSWGGGLAGGDTQYF	TGCGCCAGCAGCTGGGGCGGGGGACTAGCGGGGGGCGATACGCAGTATTTT	TRBJ2-3	TRBV5-1	.	TRBD2
CASSLASDIQETQYF	TGTGCCAGCAGCTTAGCCTCCGACATCCAAGAGACCCAGTACTTC	TRBJ2-5	TRBV7-9	.	.
CASSATGVSSGNTIYF	TGCGCCAGCAGCGCGACAGGGGTGAGCTCTGGAAACACCATATATTTT	TRBJ1-3	TRBV10-1	.	TRBD1
CASSLGRLGGQGTPHSPLHF	TGTGCCAGCAGCTTGGGCCGGCTGGGCGGACAGGGGACACCTCATTCACCCCTCCACTTT	TRBJ1-6	TRBV5-8	.	TRBD1
CASSPEGQGYNEQFF	TGCGCCAGCAGCCCAGAGGGACAGGGATACAATGAGCAGTTCTTC	TRBJ2-1	TRBV4-1	.	TRBD1
CASSLGFVGRSPLHF	TGTGCCAGCAGCTTAGGCTTCGTAGGGAGGTCACCCCTCCACTTT	TRBJ1-6	TRBV11-2	.	.
CASSIILTGRVYTEAFF	TGTGCCAGTAGTATAATACTGACAGGGCGAGTGTACACTGAAGCTTTCTTT	TRBJ1-1	TRBV19	.	TRBD1
CASREPNYRSYGYTF	TGTGCCAGCAGGGAACCGAACTACAGGAGTTATGGCTACACCTTC	TRBJ1-2	TRBV2	.	.
CASSPPGWSYEQYF	TGTGCCAGCTCACCACCCGGGTGGTCCTACGAGCAGTACTTC	TRBJ2-7	TRBV18	.	.
CASSQEDSSSNSPLHF	TGCGCCAGCAGCCAAGAGGACAGCTCTTCCAATTCACCCCTCCACTTT	TRBJ1-6	TRBV4-3	few	.
CASSAGTGAEAFF	TGTGCCAGCTCAGCCGGGACAGGGGCTGAAGCTTTCTTT	TRBJ1-1	TRBV18	few	TRBD1
CASSDNRGHGYTF	TGTGCCAGCAGTGACAACAGGGGACATGGCTACACCTTC	TRBJ1-2	TRBV28	.	TRBD1
CASSWGQGSYEQYF	.	TRBJ2-7	TRBV27	.	.
CASSIDGTDLRYF	TGTGCCAGTAGTATAGATGGGACAGACCTGCGGTACTTC	TRBJ2-7	TRBV19	.	TRBD1
CAISGGTANTGELFF	TGTGCCATCAGTGGTGGCACAGCGAACACCGGGGAGCTGTTTTTT	TRBJ2-2	TRBV10-3	once	.
CASSLGSNEQFF	TGTGCCAGCAGCTTAGGCAGCAATGAGCAGTTCTTC	TRBJ2-1	TRBV11-1	few	.
CASSHSRGAFF	TGCGCCAGCAGCCACTCCCGGGGAGCTTTCTTT	TRBJ1-1	TRBV4-3	.	.
CASSPTGGMNTEAFF	TGTGCCAGCAGTCCGACAGGGGGCATGAACACTGAAGCTTTCTTT	TRBJ1-1	TRBV6-6	once	TRBD1
CASSHLGTGLYNEQFF	TGCGCCAGCAGCCACCTCGGGACAGGCCTTTACAATGAGCAGTTCTTC	TRBJ2-1	TRBV4-1	.	TRBD1
CSVDADRVGETQYF	TGCAGCGTTGACGCCGACAGGGTAGGGGAGACCCAGTACTTC	TRBJ2-5	TRBV29-1	few	TRBD1
CASSQTQQGMEGYTF	TGTGCCAGCAGCCAAACACAACAGGGGATGGAGGGCTACACCTTC	TRBJ1-2	TRBV9	.	TRBD1
CASSLVGGAEKLFF	TGTGCCAGCAGTTTAGTAGGGGGAGCTGAAAAACTGTTTTTT	TRBJ1-4	TRBV28	.	.
CASSMFRGGRDEQFF	TGTGCCAGTAGTATGTTCCGGGGGGGCCGGGATGAGCAGTTCTTC	TRBJ2-1	TRBV19	once	TRBD2
CASSLAGKGEKLFF	TGTGCCAGCAGCTTGGCGGGGAAGGGTGAAAAACTGTTTTTT	TRBJ1-4	TRBV5-6	.	.
CASSPYGENTEAFF	TGTGCCAGCTCACCCTACGGAGAGAACACTGAAGCTTTCTTT	TRBJ1-1	TRBV18	.	.
CASRGANNEKLFF	TGTGCCAGCAGGGGGGCAAATAATGAAAAACTGTTTTTT	TRBJ1-4	TRBV6-1	.	.
CASSVTRAGGESYNEQFF	TGTGCCAGCAGCGTAACGAGAGCGGGGGGAGAGTCCTACAATGAGCAGTTCTTC	TRBJ2-1	TRBV9	.	TRBD2
CASSRGSGGGFYGYTF	TGTGCCAGCAGCCGAGGCTCTGGGGGGGGTTTCTACGGCTACACCTTC	TRBJ1-2	TRBV5-4	.	.
CASSLWDGPLQGATYEQYF	TGTGCCAGCAGTTTATGGGACGGACCCCTACAGGGGGCGACCTACGAGCAGTACTTC	TRBJ2-7	TRBV28	.	TRBD1
CASSDQTGPSTYEQYF	TGTGCCAGTAGTGACCAGACAGGGCCGAGCACCTACGAGCAGTACTTC	TRBJ2-7	TRBV19	.	TRBD1
CASSDGGAGKTQYF	TGTGCCAGCAGTGACGGGGGGGCAGGAAAGACCCAGTACTTC	TRBJ2-5	TRBV6-5	.	TRBD2
CASSLIGLAGDLRNEQFF	TGCGCCAGCAGCCTAATAGGTCTAGCGGGGGACTTGCGAAATGAGCAGTTCTTC	TRBJ2-1	TRBV4-3	few	TRBD2
CASSAGARRFYGYTF	TGTGCCAGTAGTGCGGGGGCGCGAAGATTCTATGGCTACACCTTC	TRBJ1-2	TRBV19	.	.
CASSFHQTGGRGDTQYF	TGTGCCAGCAGTTTCCACCAGACAGGCGGTAGGGGAGATACGCAGTATTTT	TRBJ2-3	TRBV28	.	.
CASSIGAGGPGELFF	TGTGCCAGCAGCATAGGTGCAGGGGGACCCGGGGAGCTGTTTTTT	TRBJ2-2	TRBV7-6	.	TRBD1
CASSLRGINEKLFF	TGCGCCAGCAGCTTGAGGGGCATTAATGAAAAACTGTTTTTT	TRBJ1-4	TRBV5-1	.	.
CASSWLGVNYGYTF	TGTGCCAGTAGTTGGTTAGGGGTGAACTATGGCTACACCTTC	TRBJ1-2	TRBV19	few	.
CASDDLLQGALYNEQFF	TGTGCCAGCGACGACCTATTACAGGGGGCTCTATACAATGAGCAGTTCTTC	TRBJ2-1	TRBV7-3	.	TRBD1
CASSEANPGTGGEQYF	TGTGCCAGCAGTGAAGCGAACCCCGGGACAGGGGGCGAGCAGTACTTC	TRBJ2-7	TRBV2	.	TRBD1
CASSFGTNGELFF	TGTGCCAGCAGCTTCGGGACTAACGGGGAGCTGTTTTTT	TRBJ2-2	TRBV5-4	few	TRBD2
CASSLERKGLSNQPQHF	TGTGCCAGCAGCTTAGAGAGGAAGGGGCTGAGCAATCAGCCCCAGCATTTT	TRBJ1-5	TRBV7-2	.	.
CASSRDREDYGYTF	TGCGCCAGCAGCCGGGACAGGGAGGACTATGGCTACACCTTC	TRBJ1-2	TRBV4-1	once	TRBD1
CASSLATGLAGGFF	TGTGCCAGCAGCTTAGCCACGGGACTAGCGGGGGGGTTCTTC	TRBJ2-1	TRBV11-2	.	TRBD2
CASSRQGSGYGYTF	TGTGCCAGCAGTCGTCAGGGAAGTGGCTATGGCTACACCTTC	TRBJ1-2	TRBV28	.	.
CASSYSTGGEYEQYF	TGTGCCAGCAGTTACTCCACAGGGGGCGAATACGAGCAGTACTTC	TRBJ2-7	TRBV6-6	.	TRBD1
CASSIPAGGGMETQYF	TGTGCCAGTAGTATCCCAGCAGGGGGCGGGATGGAGACCCAGTACTTC	TRBJ2-5	TRBV19	.	TRBD1
CASSLAERAGNEQFF	TGCGCCAGCAGCTTGGCCGAGAGGGCCGGCAATGAGCAGTTCTTC	TRBJ2-1	TRBV5-1	once	.
CATSSDRGWTGELFF	TGTGCCACCAGCTCCGACAGGGGGTGGACCGGGGAGCTGTTTTTT	TRBJ2-2	TRBV15	.	TRBD1
CASSLLAGKETQYF	TGTGCCAGCAGCCTACTAGCGGGGAAAGAGACCCAGTACTTC	TRBJ2-5	TRBV5-6	.	TRBD2
CATSRQINQPQHF	TGTGCCACCAGCAGACAGATCAATCAGCCCCAGCATTTT	TRBJ1-5	TRBV15	.	.
CASARGSNYEQYF	TGTGCCAGCGCTAGGGGCTCGAACTACGAGCAGTACTTC	TRBJ2-7	TRBV27	.	.
CASSLQTSGGNEQFF	TGTGCCAGCAGCTTACAAACTAGCGGGGGCAATGAGCAGTTCTTC	TRBJ2-1	TRBV7-2	.	TRBD2